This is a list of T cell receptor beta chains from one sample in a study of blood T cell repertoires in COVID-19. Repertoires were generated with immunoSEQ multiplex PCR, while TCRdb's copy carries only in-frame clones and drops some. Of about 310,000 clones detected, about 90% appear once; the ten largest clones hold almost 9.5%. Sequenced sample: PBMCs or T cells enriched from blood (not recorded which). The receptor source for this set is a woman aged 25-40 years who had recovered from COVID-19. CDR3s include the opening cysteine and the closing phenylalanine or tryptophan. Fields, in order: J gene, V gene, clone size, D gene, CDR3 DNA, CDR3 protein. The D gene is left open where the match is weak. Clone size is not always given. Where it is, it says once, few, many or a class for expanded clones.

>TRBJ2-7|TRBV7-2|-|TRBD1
TGTGCCAGCAGCTTTCAGGGACAGGTATTCTACGAGCAGTACTTC
CASSFQGQVFYEQYF
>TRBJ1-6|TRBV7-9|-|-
TGTGCCAGCAGCCCACAAGGGGCAGATAATTCACCCCTCCACTTT
CASSPQGADNSPLHF
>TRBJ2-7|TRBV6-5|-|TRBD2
TGTGCCACCTTCTGGGCGGGAGGGTACGAGCAGTACTTC
CATFWAGGYEQYF
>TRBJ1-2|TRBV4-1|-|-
TGCGCCAGCAGCCAAGAGATCTGGGTGCGGTCGCGGGGCTACACCTTC
CASSQEIWVRSRGYTF
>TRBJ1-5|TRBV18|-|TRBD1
TGTGCCAGCTCCACTGACAGGGACGGTCAGCCCCAGCATTTT
CASSTDRDGQPQHF
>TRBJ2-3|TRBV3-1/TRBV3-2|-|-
TGTGCCAGCAGCCAATGGAGACAGACCGACACAGATACGCAGTATTTT
CASSQWRQTDTDTQYF
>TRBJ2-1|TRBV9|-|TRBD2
TGTGCCAGCAGCTTCTACGGGACTAGCGGCTTTAGCTCCTACAATGAGCAGTTCTTC
CASSFYGTSGFSSYNEQFF
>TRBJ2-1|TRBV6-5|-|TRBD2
TGTGCCAGCAGTTACGACGAGCGGGGTTACAATGAGCAGTTCTTC
CASSYDERGYNEQFF
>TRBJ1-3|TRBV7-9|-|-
TGTGCCAGCAGCAAACTTCGACAGGACTCTGGAAACACCATATATTTT
CASSKLRQDSGNTIYF
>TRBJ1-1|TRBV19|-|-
TGTGCCAGTAGTATAGGGGCAGCGAACACTGAAGCTTTCTTT
CASSIGAANTEAFF
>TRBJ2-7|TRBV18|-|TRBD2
TGTGCCAGCTCACCATTAGCGGGAACCCCCTACGAGCAGTACTTC
CASSPLAGTPYEQYF
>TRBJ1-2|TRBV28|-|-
TGTGCCAGCAGTTTTGGCGGTCGGGGCTACACCTTC
CASSFGGRGYTF
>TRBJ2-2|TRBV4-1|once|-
TGCGCCAGCAGCCGAGACAGGCTGAACACCGGGGAGCTGTTTTTT
CASSRDRLNTGELFF
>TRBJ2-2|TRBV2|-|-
TGTGCCAGCAGTGTCAGGGAGAACACCGGGGAGCTGTTTTTT
CASSVRENTGELFF
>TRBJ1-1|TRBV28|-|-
TGTGCCAGCAGTCTTTCTTACTCGGGCGGGGCTGAAGCTTTCTTT
CASSLSYSGGAEAFF
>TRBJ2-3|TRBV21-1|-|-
TGTGCCAGAGCCGACGGAGGCACAGATACGCAGTATTTT
CARADGGTDTQYF
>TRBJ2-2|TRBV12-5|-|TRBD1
TGTGCTAGTGGTTTGGCGAACAAGACAGGGTGGAGCGGGGAGCTGTTTTTT
CASGLANKTGWSGELFF
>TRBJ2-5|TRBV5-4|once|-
TGTGCCAGCAGCCCGGACCCAGCGGGTTACCAAGAGACCCAGTACTTC
CASSPDPAGYQETQYF
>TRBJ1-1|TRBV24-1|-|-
TGTGCCACCAGAACAGGGTATTTTAAGAACACTGAAGCTTTCTTT
CATRTGYFKNTEAFF
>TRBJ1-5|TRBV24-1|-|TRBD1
TGTGCCACCAGTGATCCAGACAGGGCTCAGCCCCAGCATTTT
CATSDPDRAQPQHF
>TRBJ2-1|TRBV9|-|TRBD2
TGTGCCAGCAGCGTGGGGACTAGCGGACCCTACAATGAGCAGTTCTTC
CASSVGTSGPYNEQFF
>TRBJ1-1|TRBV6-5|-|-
TGTGCCAGCAGTCTCGGGGGTGTCACTGAAGCTTTCTTT
CASSLGGVTEAFF
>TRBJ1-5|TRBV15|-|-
TGTGCCACCAGCAGATACCCACAGGGTCATCAGCCCCAGCATTTT
CATSRYPQGHQPQHF
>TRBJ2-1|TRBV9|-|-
TGTGCCAGCAGCGAACCCGGGAAGGGCTCCTACAATGAGCAGTTCTTC
CASSEPGKGSYNEQFF
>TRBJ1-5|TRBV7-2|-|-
TGTGCCAGCAGCTTACGTAGCAATCAGCCCCAGCATTTT
CASSLRSNQPQHF
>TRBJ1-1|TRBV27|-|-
TGTGCCAGCACCAACGGACAGATTAACACTGAAGCTTTCTTT
CASTNGQINTEAFF
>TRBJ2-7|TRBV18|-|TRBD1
TGTGCCAGCTCACCGGGACAGGGGGCCTACGAGCAGTACTTC
CASSPGQGAYEQYF
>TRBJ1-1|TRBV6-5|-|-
TGTGCCAGCAGTTACAGGGGGGGGAACACTGAAGCTTTCTTT
CASSYRGGNTEAFF
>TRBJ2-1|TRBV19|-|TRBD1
TGTGCCAGTAGTTGGACAGGGCCGGGTGGTGAGCAGTTCTTC
CASSWTGPGGEQFF
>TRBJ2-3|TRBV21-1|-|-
TGTGCCAGCAGCAGTTCCGGGACAGGGATCTCAGATACGCAGTATTTT
CASSSSGTGISDTQYF
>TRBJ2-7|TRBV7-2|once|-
TGTGCCAGCAGCCGCTGGGCAGGGGCCTACGAGCAGTACTTC
CASSRWAGAYEQYF
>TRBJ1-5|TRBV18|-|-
TGTGCCAGCTCACCATTTCGGGAGTTGGGCAATCAGCCCCAGCATTTT
CASSPFRELGNQPQHF
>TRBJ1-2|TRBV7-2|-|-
TGTGCCAGCAGCCGTGAGATATCGACCGGGGGCTACACCTTC
CASSREISTGGYTF
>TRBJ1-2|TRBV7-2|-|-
TGTGCCAGCAGCTTTACCAACAGGGCCCCCTATGGCTACACCTTC
CASSFTNRAPYGYTF
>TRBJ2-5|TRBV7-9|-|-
TGTGCCAGCAGCTTAAGTCACTCCCAAGAGACCCAGTACTTC
CASSLSHSQETQYF
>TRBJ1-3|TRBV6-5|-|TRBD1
TGTGCCAGCACCAAGACAGGGGACTCTGGAAACACCATATATTTT
CASTKTGDSGNTIYF
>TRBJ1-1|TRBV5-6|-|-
TGTGCCAGCAGCTGGGGGACGGGGGGCACTGAAGCTTTCTTT
CASSWGTGGTEAFF
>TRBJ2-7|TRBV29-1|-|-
TGCAGCGTTGAGGGTGGGCGCGAGCAGTACTTC
CSVEGGREQYF